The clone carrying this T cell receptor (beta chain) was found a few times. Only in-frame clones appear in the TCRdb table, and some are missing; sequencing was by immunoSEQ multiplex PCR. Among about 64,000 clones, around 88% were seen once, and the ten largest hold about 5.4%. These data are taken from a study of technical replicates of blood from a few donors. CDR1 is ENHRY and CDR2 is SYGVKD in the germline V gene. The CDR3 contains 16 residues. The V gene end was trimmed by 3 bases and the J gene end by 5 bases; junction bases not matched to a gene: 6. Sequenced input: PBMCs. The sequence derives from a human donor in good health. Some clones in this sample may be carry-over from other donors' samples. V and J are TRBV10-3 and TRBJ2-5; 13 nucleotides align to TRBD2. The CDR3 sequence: CAISDYGTSGTETQYF. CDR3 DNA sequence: TGTGCCATCAGTGACTACGGGACTAGCGGGACTGAGACCCAGTACTTC.